A single sample is the source of the 28 T cell receptor beta chains below, sequenced in a study of blood T cell repertoires in COVID-19. Clones were read by immunoSEQ multiplex PCR, and TCRdb kept only the in-frame ones, dropping some. Among hundreds of thousands of clones listed, more than 75% were seen once. The sequenced material came from peripheral blood. These receptors came from a woman aged 45-65 years with active or convalescent COVID-19.

J is TRBJ1-5 and V is TRBV19, with TRBD1 matching over 12 bases. CDR1 is LNHDA and CDR2 is SQIVND in the germline V gene (reference sequence). The V and J ends lost 0 bases and 4 bases, in that order; junction bases with no gene match: 7. The CDR3 is 18 amino acids. DNA of the CDR3: TGTGCCAGTAGTATAGAAGGGTGGGGACAGGGGGCGAATCAGCCCCAGCATTTT. This encodes CASSIEGWGQGANQPQHF.

The chain combines TRBV6-2 or TRBV6-3 with TRBJ2-7; the match to TRBD1 covers 8 bases. The V gene end was trimmed by 6 bases and the J gene end by 6 bases; junction bases not matched to a gene: 13. Germline CDR1 reads MNHEY; CDR2 reads SVGEGT. The CDR3 has 15 residues. The CDR3 nucleotides are TGTGCCAGCAGCCGGGTGGACAGGGCCTCAGGCGAGCAGTACTTC. Translation: CASSRVDRASGEQYF.

The genes are TRBV20-1 and TRBJ2-1; 10 bases line up with TRBD2. The J segment lost 5 bases and the V segment lost 3 bases, leaving 10 bases of the junction unmatched. The germline gives CDR1 DFQATT, CDR2 SNEGSKA (reference sequence). This CDR3 comprises 16 residues. The CDR3 DNA follows: TGCAGTGCTAGTCCCCCTCTAGCGGGGGTCGACAATGAGCAGTTCTTC. Protein sequence: CSASPPLAGVDNEQFF.

This clone was seen more than once but under ten times. This chain joins TRBV9 and TRBJ2-5; maybe TRBD2 (7 bases). The CDR3 consists of 17 residues. The germline V gene encodes CDR1 SGDLS and CDR2 YYNGEE. V was trimmed by 3 bases and J by 4 bases, leaving 22 bases between them. CDR3 nucleotide sequence: TGTGCCAGCAGCGACACCTACGGGGGGCTTAGGGGAGAGACCCAGTACTTC. It yields the protein CASSDTYGGLRGETQYF.

The V and J genes are TRBV20-1 and TRBJ1-3; D gene uncertain. The length of the CDR3 is 10 residues. Germline V gene data show CDR1 as DFQATT and CDR2 as SNEGSKA (reference sequence). The CDR3 here is CSVSGNTIYF. The CDR3, as DNA: TGCAGCGTCTCTGGAAACACCATATATTTT.

The CDR3 region is CASSSEYASATFNEQFF. The CDR3 DNA is TGTGCCAGCAGCTCCGAGTACGCTAGCGCAACTTTCAATGAGCAGTTCTTC. The chain carries TRBV7-9 and TRBJ2-1; a weak D match, TRBD2 (6 bases). The germline CDR1 and CDR2 sequences are SEHNR and FQNEAQ (reference sequence). The V end was cut by 4 bases, the J end by 6 bases, with 22 bases between. The CDR3 is 17 residues long. Full variable domain (remainder filled in from reference TRBV7-9 and TRBJ2-1): DTGVSQNPRHKITKRGQNVTFRCDPISEHNRLYWYRQTLGQGPEFLTYFQNEAQLEKSRLLSDRFSAERPKGSFSTLEIQRTEQGDSAMYLCASSSEYASATFNEQFFGPGTRLTVL.

The chain uses TRBV7-2 and TRBJ2-3, with 14 positions matching TRBD2. The length of the CDR3 is 16 residues. Trimming at V came to 4 bases and at J to 9 bases, leaving 9 bases not matched to a gene. Germline CDR1 and CDR2: SGHTA and FQGNSA. This CDR3 is CASSSGTSGGPGTQYF. CDR3 in DNA: TGTGCCAGCAGCTCTGGGACTAGCGGGGGCCCCGGGACGCAGTATTTT.

This clone was seen a few times. The V and J genes are TRBV6-1 and TRBJ1-1; D is ambiguous. The CDR3 spans 12 residues. V gave up 2 bases and J gave up 4 bases, with 5 bases separating them. CDR1 MNHNS and CDR2 SASEGT come from the germline V gene. CDR3 nucleotide sequence: TGTGCCAGCAGTGAACGAGTCACTGAAGCTTTCTTT. Translation: CASSERVTEAFF.

For this clone: The identical CDR3 is also encoded by other nucleotide sequences in the sample. The gene calls are TRBV4-3 and TRBJ2-1, with TRBD2 identical over 12 bases. Germline V gene sequence: CDR1 LGHNA, CDR2 YSLEER. The CDR3 length is 15 residues. With V trimmed by 6 bases and J by 4 bases, 4 bases remained unmatched. The CDR3 nucleotides read TGCGCCAGCAGTCGGACTAGCGGGACATACAATGAGCAGTTCTTC. Its translation: CASSRTSGTYNEQFF.

The table lists this clone with a count of one. The V and J genes are TRBV5-1 and TRBJ2-3, with TRBD1 matching over 9 bases. The CDR3 runs 16 residues. Germline loops: CDR1 SGHRS, CDR2 YFSETQ. V dropped 4 bases and J dropped 6; count of bases not matched to a gene: 12. In DNA, the CDR3 is TGCGCCAGCAGCCCCTTGGTCGGGACAGGGTCGGATACGCAGTATTTT. Translated, it gives CASSPLVGTGSDTQYF.

The chain employs TRBV2 and TRBJ1-4; TRBD1 might be the D (6 bases). There are 15 residues in the CDR3. V was clipped by 7 bases and J by 8 bases, with 20 bases between them. Germline-derived CDR1 and CDR2 are SNHLY and FYNNEI. In DNA, the CDR3 is TGTGCCAGCACCGATAGTCTGGGGGCCTACGAAAAACTGTTTTTT. Translation gives CASTDSLGAYEKLFF.

This clone occurred a few times. The J gene is TRBJ1-2, the V gene TRBV29-1; no reliable D call. This CDR3 has 12 amino acids. With 4 bases removed from V and 8 bases from J, the gap between germline ends came to 14 bases. From germline, CDR1 is SQVTM and CDR2 ANQGSEA. The DNA of the CDR3 is TGCAGCGTTGCGCCGAAGGAGGGAGGCTACACCTTC. Translation gives CSVAPKEGGYTF.

The J gene is TRBJ2-2, the V gene TRBV19; tentative D call: TRBD1 (6 bases). Trimming left V 5 bases short and J 6 bases short, with 16 bases between. From germline, CDR1 is LNHDA and CDR2 SQIVND (reference sequence). The CDR3 runs to 15 residues. The CDR3 DNA is TGTGCCAGTAGTTCCGGGACAACGAATGCCGGGGAGCTGTTTTTT. Translation: CASSSGTTNAGELFF.

The rearrangement links TRBV4-3 to TRBJ2-1, with TRBD2 matching over 7 bases. Germline CDR1 reads LGHNA; CDR2 reads YSLEER. CDR3 size: 17 residues. With V trimmed by 2 bases and J by 6 bases, 13 bases remained unmatched. The CDR3 bases are TGCGCCAGCAGCCAATTTTACGGGCGGGAGACCTTCAATGAGCAGTTCTTC. Residues: CASSQFYGRETFNEQFF.

The rearrangement joins TRBV6-6 to TRBJ1-1; D is unresolved. Germline lookup yields CDR1 MNHNY and CDR2 SVGAGI (reference sequence). This CDR3 region has 12 residues. V shed 3 bases and J shed 2 bases, with 4 bases lying between them. The CDR3 nucleotides read TGTGCCAGCAGTTATTTAAACACTGAAGCTTTCTTT. It yields the protein CASSYLNTEAFF.

This clone has a count of ten or more. The chain uses TRBV7-9 and TRBJ2-5; 8 bases align to TRBD1. Germline V gene data show CDR1 as SEHNR and CDR2 as FQNEAQ (reference sequence). Trimming at V came to 5 bases and at J to 2 bases, leaving 7 bases not matched to a gene. CDR3 length: 15 residues. CDR3 nucleotides: TGTGCCAGCAGCCTACTCCGGGACAGGCAAGAGACCCAGTACTTC. The encoded protein is CASSLLRDRQETQYF.

The V call is TRBV7-2, the J call TRBJ1-1, with 7 bases matching TRBD1. The ends lost 5 bases at V and 0 bases at J; junction bases unmatched: 6. The V gene's germline CDR1 is SGHTA and CDR2 FQGNSA. The CDR3 length is 15 residues. Here the CDR3 reads CASSPSDRLNTEAFF. The CDR3 bases are TGTGCCAGCAGCCCCTCGGACAGGTTGAACACTGAAGCTTTCTTT.

This clone was recorded only once. The chain combines TRBV19 with TRBJ2-6; D gene unclear. Per germline, CDR1 LNHDA and CDR2 SQIVND (reference sequence). The CDR3 contains 15 residues. Trimming pared 3 bases from V and 4 bases from J, leaving 10 bases between. CDR3 DNA: TGTGCCAGTAGTATCCCGACGACAGGGGCCAACGTCCTGACTTTC. It encodes CASSIPTTGANVLTF.

The CDR3 here is CASSPRLAGLQSYNEQFF. The CDR3 bases are TGCGCCAGCAGCCCACGACTAGCGGGACTCCAATCCTACAATGAGCAGTTCTTC. The rearrangement uses TRBV4-1 and TRBJ2-1; 11 bases fit TRBD2. From germline, CDR1 is MGHRA and CDR2 YSYEKL. The ends lost 4 bases at V and 1 base at J; junction bases unmatched: 9. CDR3 size: 18 residues.

V gene TRBV30 combines with J gene TRBJ1-2; TRBD1 agrees at 9 bases. This CDR3 has 13 amino acids. Germline V CDR1 and CDR2: GTSNPN, SVGIG (reference sequence). The V segment lost 4 bases and the J segment 7 bases; nucleotides outside the gene matches: 7. The CDR3 nucleotides read TGTGCCTGGACCTGGGACAGGGACGGTGGCTACACCTTC. This codes for CAWTWDRDGGYTF.

The chain joins TRBV11-3 to TRBJ1-1; D is perhaps TRBD1 (6 bases). Trimming stripped 6 bases from V and 2 bases from J, with 10 bases between. Germline V gene data show CDR1 as SGHNT and CDR2 as YENEEA. The CDR3 is 13 residues long. DNA of the CDR3: TGTGCCAGCAGACGACAGGTAAACACTGAAGCTTTCTTT. Its protein product is CASRRQVNTEAFF.

This rearrangement joins TRBV28 to TRBJ2-1; 9 bases agree with TRBD1. V was clipped by 5 bases and J by 8 bases; unmatched bases: 10. Germline V lookup: CDR1 MDHEN, CDR2 SYDVKM. The CDR3 is made up of 15 amino acids. The CDR3 region is CASSPYRDRVYEQFF. Here the CDR3 DNA reads TGTGCCAGCAGTCCCTACCGGGACAGGGTGTATGAGCAGTTCTTC.

The V call is TRBV23-1, the J call TRBJ2-7, with TRBD2 as a possible D gene (9 bases). TRBV23-1 is reported as an ORF; its role is uncertain. The CDR3 consists of 22 residues. Trimming took off 2 bases at V and 2 bases at J, with 34 bases between the two ends. The CDR3 sequence: CASSQDRRSQGASSGTPYEQYF. CDR3 DNA sequence: TGCGCCAGCAGTCAAGACCGCCGTTCCCAGGGGGCTTCTAGCGGGACCCCCTACGAGCAGTACTTC.

This chain uses TRBV30 with TRBJ1-2, with 7 bases that match TRBD1. The V gene end was trimmed by 3 bases and the J gene end by 6 bases; junction bases not matched to a gene: 4. The germline gives CDR1 GTSNPN, CDR2 SVGIG (reference sequence). The CDR3 is 12 residues long. DNA of the CDR3: TGTGCCTGGAGCCCCACAGGGGATGGCTACACCTTC. Residues: CAWSPTGDGYTF. The whole variable domain, filled in from reference TRBV30 and TRBJ1-2, reads SQTIHQWPATLVQPVGSPLSLECTVEGTSNPNLYWYRQAAGRGLQLLFYSVGIGQISSEVPQNLSASRPQDRQFILSSKKLLLSDSGFYLCAWSPTGDGYTFGSGTRLTVV.

The J gene is TRBJ1-4, the V gene TRBV6-5, with 7 bases matching TRBD1. Losses at the gene ends were 8 bases for V and 3 bases for J; bases not matched to a gene: 3. The CDR3 runs 13 residues. CDR1 and CDR2 (germline): MNHEY, SVGAGI. The CDR3 is CASGDRPNEKLFF. Here the CDR3 DNA reads TGTGCCAGCGGGGACAGACCTAATGAAAAACTGTTTTTT.

The chain joins TRBV10-1 to TRBJ1-1; 10 nucleotides agree with TRBD1. The germline CDR1 and CDR2 sequences are WNHNN and SYGVQD (reference sequence). Trimming at V came to 5 bases and at J to 0 bases, leaving 12 bases not matched to a gene. This CDR3 contains 18 residues. In nucleotides, the CDR3 is TGCGCCAGCAGTTCCGGGACAGGGGCAAACCTTTTGAACACTGAAGCTTTCTTT. Residues: CASSSGTGANLLNTEAFF.

The chain joins TRBV29-1 to TRBJ1-5, with D possibly TRBD1 on 6 matching bases. Germline V gives CDR1 SQVTM, CDR2 ANQGSEA. The CDR3 consists of 13 residues. The V end was cut by 4 bases, the J end by 4 bases, with 11 bases between. CDR3: CSVANRANQPQHF. In nucleotides, the CDR3 is TGCAGCGTTGCTAACAGGGCGAATCAGCCCCAGCATTTT. The full variable domain, completed using reference TRBV29-1 and TRBJ1-5, is SAVISQKPSRDICQRGTSLTIQCQVDSQVTMMFWYRQQPGQSLTLIATANQGSEATYESGFVIDKFPISRPNLTFSTLTVSNMSPEDSSIYLCSVANRANQPQHFGDGTRLSIL.

V and J are TRBV9 and TRBJ2-1, with 10 bases that match TRBD1. From germline, CDR1 is SGDLS and CDR2 YYNGEE. The V and J ends lost 2 bases and 9 bases, in that order; junction bases with no gene match: 8. The CDR3 length is 15 residues. CDR3 amino acids: CASSVWDRGVSEQFF. CDR3 bases: TGTGCCAGCAGCGTCTGGGACAGGGGCGTTAGTGAGCAGTTCTTC.